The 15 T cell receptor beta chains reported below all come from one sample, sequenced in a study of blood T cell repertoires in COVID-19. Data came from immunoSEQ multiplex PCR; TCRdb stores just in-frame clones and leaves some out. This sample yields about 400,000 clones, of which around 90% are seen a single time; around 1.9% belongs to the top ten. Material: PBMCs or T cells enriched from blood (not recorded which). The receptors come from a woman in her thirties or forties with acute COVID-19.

CDR3 protein: CSASIAGGQFQETQYF. The CDR3, as DNA: TGCAGTGCTAGTATAGCGGGGGGCCAATTCCAAGAGACCCAGTACTTC. V gene TRBV20-1 combines with J gene TRBJ2-5, with 10 bases aligning to TRBD2. The CDR3 has 16 residues. Germline V lookup: CDR1 DFQATT, CDR2 SNEGSKA (reference sequence). V was clipped by 3 bases and J by 1 base; unmatched bases: 8.

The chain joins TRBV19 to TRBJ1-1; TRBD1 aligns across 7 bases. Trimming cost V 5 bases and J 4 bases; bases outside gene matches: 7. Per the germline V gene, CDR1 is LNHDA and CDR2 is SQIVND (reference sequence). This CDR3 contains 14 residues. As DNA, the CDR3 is TGTGCCAGTAGTCCACAGGGGCCGAGCACTGAAGCTTTCTTT. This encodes CASSPQGPSTEAFF.

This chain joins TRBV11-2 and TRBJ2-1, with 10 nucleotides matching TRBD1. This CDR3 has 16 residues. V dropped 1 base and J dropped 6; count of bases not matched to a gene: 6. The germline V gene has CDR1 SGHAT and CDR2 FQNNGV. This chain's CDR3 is CASSLGDRGPFNEQFF. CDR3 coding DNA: TGTGCCAGCAGCTTAGGGGACAGGGGTCCATTCAATGAGCAGTTCTTC.

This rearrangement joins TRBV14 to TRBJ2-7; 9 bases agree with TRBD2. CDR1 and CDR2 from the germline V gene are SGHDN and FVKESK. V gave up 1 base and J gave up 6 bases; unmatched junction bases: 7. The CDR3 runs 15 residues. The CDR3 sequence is CASSQVAGGRLEQYF. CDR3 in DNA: TGTGCCAGCAGCCAAGTGGCGGGGGGGCGGCTCGAGCAGTACTTC.

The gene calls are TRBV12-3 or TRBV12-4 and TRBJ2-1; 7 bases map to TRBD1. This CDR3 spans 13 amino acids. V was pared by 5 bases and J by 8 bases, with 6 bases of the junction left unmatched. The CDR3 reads CASSRQGWDEQFF. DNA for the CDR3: TGTGCCAGCAGTCGACAGGGATGGGATGAGCAGTTCTTC.

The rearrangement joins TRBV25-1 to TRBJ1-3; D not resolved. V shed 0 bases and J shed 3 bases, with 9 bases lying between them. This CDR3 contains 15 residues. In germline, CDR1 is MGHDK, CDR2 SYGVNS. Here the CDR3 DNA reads TGTGCCAGCAGTGAATACCGGAGAGGTGGAAACACCATATATTTT. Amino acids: CASSEYRRGGNTIYF.

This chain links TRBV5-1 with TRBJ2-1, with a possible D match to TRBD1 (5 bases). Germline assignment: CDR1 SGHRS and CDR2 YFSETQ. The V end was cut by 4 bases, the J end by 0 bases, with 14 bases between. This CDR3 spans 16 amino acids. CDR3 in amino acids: CASSGNRFFSYNEQFF. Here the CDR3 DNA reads TGCGCCAGCAGCGGAAACAGGTTCTTCTCCTACAATGAGCAGTTCTTC.

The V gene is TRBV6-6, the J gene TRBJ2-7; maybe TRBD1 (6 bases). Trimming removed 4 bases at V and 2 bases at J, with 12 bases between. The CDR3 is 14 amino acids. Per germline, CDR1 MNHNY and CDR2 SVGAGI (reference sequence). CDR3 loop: CASSWTQGPYEQYF. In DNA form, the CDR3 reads TGTGCCAGCAGTTGGACTCAGGGGCCCTACGAGCAGTACTTC.

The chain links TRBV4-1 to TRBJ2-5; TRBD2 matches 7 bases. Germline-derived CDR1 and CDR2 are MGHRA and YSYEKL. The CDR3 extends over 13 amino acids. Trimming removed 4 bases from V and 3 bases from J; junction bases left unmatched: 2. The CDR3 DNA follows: TGCGCCAGCAGCCGGGGGGGAGAAGAGACCCAGTACTTC. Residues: CASSRGGEETQYF.

The CDR3 sequence: CASSLDGTGLGRNQPQHF. The CDR3 DNA follows: TGTGCCAGCAGCTTAGATGGGACAGGGTTGGGCCGCAATCAGCCCCAGCATTTT. The chain couples TRBV7-2 to TRBJ1-5; 9 bases are shared with TRBD1. CDR1 is SGHTA and CDR2 is FQGNSA in the germline V gene. V was clipped by 1 base and J by 2 bases; unmatched bases: 9. CDR3 length equals 18 residues.

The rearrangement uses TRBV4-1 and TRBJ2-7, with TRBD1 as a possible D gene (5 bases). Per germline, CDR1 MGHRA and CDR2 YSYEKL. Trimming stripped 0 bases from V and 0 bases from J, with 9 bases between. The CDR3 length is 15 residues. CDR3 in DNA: TGCGCCAGCAGCCAAGATCCCGACAGCTCCTACGAGCAGTACTTC. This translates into CASSQDPDSSYEQYF.

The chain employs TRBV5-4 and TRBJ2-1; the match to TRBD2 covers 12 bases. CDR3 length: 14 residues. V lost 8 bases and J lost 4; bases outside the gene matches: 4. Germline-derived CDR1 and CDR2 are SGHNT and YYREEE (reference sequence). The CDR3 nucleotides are TGTGCCAGTCGCGGGACTAGCGGGTACAATGAGCAGTTCTTC. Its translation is CASRGTSGYNEQFF.

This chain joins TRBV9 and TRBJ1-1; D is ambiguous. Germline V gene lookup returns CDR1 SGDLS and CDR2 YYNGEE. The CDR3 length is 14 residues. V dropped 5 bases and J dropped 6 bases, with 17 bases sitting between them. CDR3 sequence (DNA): TGTGCCAGCAGTCGAGATACGATAAACGCTGAAGCTTTCTTT. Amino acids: CASSRDTINAEAFF.

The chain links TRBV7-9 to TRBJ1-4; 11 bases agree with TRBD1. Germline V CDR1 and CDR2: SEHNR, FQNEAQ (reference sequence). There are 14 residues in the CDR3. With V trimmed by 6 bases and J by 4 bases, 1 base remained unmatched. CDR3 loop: CASRGTGGNEKLFF. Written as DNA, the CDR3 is TGTGCCAGCAGGGGGACAGGGGGTAATGAAAAACTGTTTTTT.

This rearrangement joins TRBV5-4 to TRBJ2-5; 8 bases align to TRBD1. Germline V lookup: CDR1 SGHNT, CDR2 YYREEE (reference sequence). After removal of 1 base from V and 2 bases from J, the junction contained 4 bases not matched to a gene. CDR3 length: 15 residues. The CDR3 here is CASSLPGTGQETQYF. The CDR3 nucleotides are TGTGCCAGCAGCTTGCCCGGGACAGGACAAGAGACCCAGTACTTC. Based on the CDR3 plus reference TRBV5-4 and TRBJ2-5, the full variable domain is ETGVTQSPTHLIKTRGQQVTLRCSSQSGHNTVSWYQQALGQGPQFIFQYYREEENGRGNFPPRFSGLQFPNYSSELNVNALELDDSALYLCASSLPGTGQETQYFGPGTRLLVL.